A selection of T cell receptor beta chains follows, all from one sample in a study of T cell responses to AZD1222 COVID-19 vaccine. Repertoires were generated with immunoSEQ multiplex PCR, while TCRdb's copy carries only in-frame clones and drops some. The data show about 150,000 clones, over 85% seen once. Material: peripheral blood, obtained on day 0 of AZD1222 vaccination. The receptors were sampled from an adult in good health. Each CDR3 is given with its conserved first and last residue. Each record gives: CDR3 DNA, CDR3 protein, clone size, V gene, J gene, D gene. The D gene is left open where the match is weak. Clone size is given for some rows only: seen once, a few or many times, or a class if the clone is expanded.

CDR3 DNA: TGTGCCAGCAGCTCGCCGGGACAGATCTATGGCTACACCTTC; CDR3 protein: CASSSPGQIYGYTF; clone size: -; V gene: TRBV5-8; J gene: TRBJ1-2; D gene: TRBD1
CDR3 DNA: TGCGCCAGCAGCTTGGATGGGACAATAATGTTCTTT; CDR3 protein: CASSLDGTIMFF; clone size: -; V gene: TRBV5-1; J gene: TRBJ1-1; D gene: -
CDR3 DNA: TGCGCCAGCAGCCAAGCGCGACAGAATGAGCAGTTCTTC; CDR3 protein: CASSQARQNEQFF; clone size: -; V gene: TRBV4-1; J gene: TRBJ2-1; D gene: -
CDR3 DNA: TGCGCCAGCAGCTTCGGGGACAGGGGGCGAGGGTATGGCTACACCTTC; CDR3 protein: CASSFGDRGRGYGYTF; clone size: -; V gene: TRBV5-1; J gene: TRBJ1-2; D gene: TRBD1
CDR3 DNA: TGTGCCAGCAGTTTATTGGAGGCTGAAGCTTTCTTT; CDR3 protein: CASSLLEAEAFF; clone size: -; V gene: TRBV28; J gene: TRBJ1-1; D gene: -
CDR3 DNA: TGTGCCACCGGGACTAGCGGGAGTATGTTCTTC; CDR3 protein: CATGTSGSMFF; clone size: few; V gene: TRBV24-1; J gene: TRBJ2-1; D gene: TRBD2
CDR3 DNA: TGTGCCAGCACCCCGAGGGACGTCCCCGGGGAGCTGTTTTTT; CDR3 protein: CASTPRDVPGELFF; clone size: -; V gene: TRBV6-5; J gene: TRBJ2-2; D gene: -
CDR3 DNA: TGTGCCAGCAGACCCGACAGGCGGGAGGGCTACGAGCAGTACTTC; CDR3 protein: CASRPDRREGYEQYF; clone size: -; V gene: TRBV11-3; J gene: TRBJ2-7; D gene: TRBD2
CDR3 DNA: TGTGCCAGCAGCTTAGACGTACGCTATGGCTACACCTTC; CDR3 protein: CASSLDVRYGYTF; clone size: few; V gene: TRBV7-2; J gene: TRBJ1-2; D gene: -
CDR3 DNA: TGTGCCAGCAGCCTATCGGGTTACGAGCAGTACTTC; CDR3 protein: CASSLSGYEQYF; clone size: -; V gene: TRBV7-9; J gene: TRBJ2-7; D gene: -
CDR3 DNA: TGTGCCAGCAGTTACGCGGGAGTTTATGAGCAGTACTTC; CDR3 protein: CASSYAGVYEQYF; clone size: -; V gene: TRBV6-2/TRBV6-3; J gene: TRBJ2-7; D gene: TRBD2
CDR3 DNA: TGTGCCAGCAGCTTACGGATTTCAGGGCAGAGCTCCTACGAGCAGTACTTC; CDR3 protein: CASSLRISGQSSYEQYF; clone size: -; V gene: TRBV11-2; J gene: TRBJ2-7; D gene: -
CDR3 DNA: TGTGCCAGCAGGACCTCAGGGGGCTACGACGAGCAGTACTTC; CDR3 protein: CASRTSGGYDEQYF; clone size: -; V gene: TRBV6-5; J gene: TRBJ2-7; D gene: TRBD1
CDR3 DNA: TGTGCCAGCAGCTACGGACTAGCGGGAGGGGAGCTGTTTTTT; CDR3 protein: CASSYGLAGGELFF; clone size: -; V gene: TRBV11-3; J gene: TRBJ2-2; D gene: TRBD2
CDR3 DNA: TGCAGTGCTAGACAGTCCGGTTCGCAGTTCTTC; CDR3 protein: CSARQSGSQFF; clone size: -; V gene: TRBV20-1; J gene: TRBJ2-1; D gene: -
CDR3 DNA: TGTGCCAGCAGTCAGGACGTGCGGAACACTGAAGCTTTCTTT; CDR3 protein: CASSQDVRNTEAFF; clone size: -; V gene: TRBV6-4; J gene: TRBJ1-1; D gene: -
CDR3 DNA: TGTGCCAGCAGTTTTGCGGGAAAGGAACAGCCCCAGCATTTT; CDR3 protein: CASSFAGKEQPQHF; clone size: -; V gene: TRBV6-5; J gene: TRBJ1-5; D gene: -
CDR3 DNA: TGCGCCAGCAGCTTTTTGGCTGAGCAGTTCTTC; CDR3 protein: CASSFLAEQFF; clone size: -; V gene: TRBV5-1; J gene: TRBJ2-1; D gene: -
CDR3 DNA: TGTGCTAGTGGTTTGGTACAAGGAGGGAACACTGAAGCTTTCTTT; CDR3 protein: CASGLVQGGNTEAFF; clone size: -; V gene: TRBV12-5; J gene: TRBJ1-1; D gene: -
CDR3 DNA: TGTGCCAGCAGTCCCAGAGGGATCCATAACACAGATACGCAGTATTTT; CDR3 protein: CASSPRGIHNTDTQYF; clone size: -; V gene: TRBV27; J gene: TRBJ2-3; D gene: -
CDR3 DNA: TGTGCCAGCTCAGCGAGTCGGGGGACCTACAATGAGCAGTTCTTC; CDR3 protein: CASSASRGTYNEQFF; clone size: -; V gene: TRBV18; J gene: TRBJ2-1; D gene: -
CDR3 DNA: TGTGCCAGCAGCGGGGAGGGGGATTGGAGCTACACCTTC; CDR3 protein: CASSGEGDWSYTF; clone size: -; V gene: TRBV7-8; J gene: TRBJ1-2; D gene: -
CDR3 DNA: TGTGCCAGCAGCTTGTCGGAGTTTCTGACTGAAAAACTGTTTTTT; CDR3 protein: CASSLSEFLTEKLFF; clone size: -; V gene: TRBV5-6; J gene: TRBJ1-4; D gene: -
CDR3 DNA: TGTGCCACCTCTCCCTCGACAGGGGTGGAGGTTTATGGCTACACCTTC; CDR3 protein: CATSPSTGVEVYGYTF; clone size: -; V gene: TRBV27; J gene: TRBJ1-2; D gene: TRBD1
CDR3 DNA: TGTGCCAGCAGATATAGGACAGATTATTATGACTATGGCTACACCTTC; CDR3 protein: CASRYRTDYYDYGYTF; clone size: once; V gene: TRBV6-6; J gene: TRBJ1-2; D gene: -
CDR3 DNA: TGTGCCAGCACCCCGACAGGCGTCTCTGGAAACACCATATATTTT; CDR3 protein: CASTPTGVSGNTIYF; clone size: -; V gene: TRBV7-2; J gene: TRBJ1-3; D gene: -
CDR3 DNA: TGTGCCAGCAGCCCCGAGGTGAACAGTGTCTTTGGGTTGGGCTACACCTTC; CDR3 protein: CASSPEVNSVFGLGYTF; clone size: -; V gene: TRBV5-4; J gene: TRBJ1-2; D gene: -
CDR3 DNA: TGTGCCAGCAGTGAATGGGTAGGGCGGACTGAAGCTTTCTTT; CDR3 protein: CASSEWVGRTEAFF; clone size: -; V gene: TRBV2; J gene: TRBJ1-1; D gene: -
CDR3 DNA: TGTGCCAGTAGTCTATGGACAGGGACGAACACTGAAGCTTTCTTT; CDR3 protein: CASSLWTGTNTEAFF; clone size: -; V gene: TRBV19; J gene: TRBJ1-1; D gene: TRBD1
CDR3 DNA: TGCGCCAGCAGCCTGACAGGGACGGGAAACACCATATATTTT; CDR3 protein: CASSLTGTGNTIYF; clone size: -; V gene: TRBV4-3; J gene: TRBJ1-3; D gene: TRBD1
CDR3 DNA: TGCGCCAGCAGGGAAACGGGGGGGTCCTATGGCTACACCTTC; CDR3 protein: CASRETGGSYGYTF; clone size: -; V gene: TRBV5-1; J gene: TRBJ1-2; D gene: -